A selection of T cell receptor beta chains follows, all from one sample in a study of a mutant IDH1 vaccine in newly diagnosed glioma. Sequencing was performed with immunoSEQ multiplex PCR; in TCRdb, only in-frame clones are kept and a portion is missing. The table shows 75,000 to 85,000 clones, with 91% occurring only once. These receptors are not linked to any known antigen. The sample was PBMCs, taken from a glioma patient whose treatment included an IDH1 peptide vaccine. The receptors derive from a woman aged 45-65 years with glioma. Both conserved end residues are part of each CDR3. D genes are given only for firm matches. Clone size, where shown, is once, few, many, or a class for clones that have expanded.

v_call: TRBV9; d_call: TRBD2; j_call: TRBJ2-2; clone_size: once; cdr3_nt: TGTGCCAGCATGAAAAGCGGGAGTCCGGGCACCGGGGAGCTGTTTTTT; cdr3_aa: CASMKSGSPGTGELFF
v_call: TRBV9; d_call: TRBD2; j_call: TRBJ2-5; clone_size: NA; cdr3_nt: TGTGCCAGCAGCCCCTCTCTAGCGGGACAAGAGACCCAGTACTTC; cdr3_aa: CASSPSLAGQETQYF
v_call: TRBV6-5; d_call: NA; j_call: TRBJ1-5; clone_size: NA; cdr3_nt: TGTGCCAGCAGTTACAAGGCGGGGTATAGCAATCAGCCCCAGCATTTT; cdr3_aa: CASSYKAGYSNQPQHF
v_call: TRBV7-8; d_call: TRBD1; j_call: TRBJ1-5; clone_size: NA; cdr3_nt: TGTGCCAGCAGCCCCAGGGGGGCGCGGGGTCAGCCCCAGCATTTT; cdr3_aa: CASSPRGARGQPQHF
v_call: TRBV27; d_call: TRBD1; j_call: TRBJ1-1; clone_size: NA; cdr3_nt: TGTGCCAGCAGTACACAGGGGCTCCACACTGAAGCTTTCTTT; cdr3_aa: CASSTQGLHTEAFF
v_call: TRBV13; d_call: NA; j_call: TRBJ2-7; clone_size: NA; cdr3_nt: TGTGCCAGCAGCTTAGGGGGACCGGGGGGCGAAGGATACTTC; cdr3_aa: CASSLGGPGGEGYF
v_call: TRBV11-1; d_call: TRBD2; j_call: TRBJ2-5; clone_size: NA; cdr3_nt: TGTGCCAGCAGCTCCACCCCAAGCGGGACGGGCCAAGAGACCCAGTACTTC; cdr3_aa: CASSSTPSGTGQETQYF
v_call: TRBV6-1; d_call: NA; j_call: TRBJ1-6; clone_size: NA; cdr3_nt: TGTGCCAGCAGCCTCTACTCAGAAGGCCATTCACCCCTCCACTTT; cdr3_aa: CASSLYSEGHSPLHF
v_call: TRBV19; d_call: NA; j_call: TRBJ2-1; clone_size: once; cdr3_nt: TGTGCCAGTAGTTATGGGGGGAGGTCTAGCTCCTACAATGAGCAGTTCTTC; cdr3_aa: CASSYGGRSSSYNEQFF
v_call: TRBV7-9; d_call: NA; j_call: TRBJ2-7; clone_size: once; cdr3_nt: TGTGCCAGCAGCTCTAGGGGCAGTAATGGCTACGAGCAGTACTTC; cdr3_aa: CASSSRGSNGYEQYF
v_call: TRBV6-5; d_call: NA; j_call: TRBJ2-2; clone_size: NA; cdr3_nt: TGTGCCAGCGGACGGGGCGGTTACACCGGGGAGCTGTTTTTT; cdr3_aa: CASGRGGYTGELFF
v_call: TRBV5-1; d_call: NA; j_call: TRBJ2-7; clone_size: once; cdr3_nt: TGCGCCAGCAGCTTGGACAGCTACTACGAGCAGTACTTC; cdr3_aa: CASSLDSYYEQYF
v_call: TRBV7-9; d_call: NA; j_call: TRBJ2-1; clone_size: NA; cdr3_nt: TGTGCCAGCAGCTTAGGAGCGGTTACATCCTACAATGAGCAGTTCTTC; cdr3_aa: CASSLGAVTSYNEQFF
v_call: TRBV11-2; d_call: TRBD2; j_call: TRBJ2-1; clone_size: NA; cdr3_nt: TGTGCCAGCAGCGATTTGGCGCTAGCGGGAGTGATCAATGAGCAGTTCTTC; cdr3_aa: CASSDLALAGVINEQFF
v_call: TRBV9; d_call: NA; j_call: TRBJ1-2; clone_size: NA; cdr3_nt: TGTGCCAGCAGCTCCACCCAGGGAGGGTATGGCTACACCTTC; cdr3_aa: CASSSTQGGYGYTF
v_call: TRBV15; d_call: TRBD2; j_call: TRBJ2-1; clone_size: NA; cdr3_nt: TGTGCCACCAGCAAACGGGAGGAAAGCAATGAGCAGTTCTTC; cdr3_aa: CATSKREESNEQFF
v_call: TRBV5-1; d_call: NA; j_call: TRBJ1-2; clone_size: NA; cdr3_nt: TGCGCCAGCAGCCCGTCGGCCGGGGGCAGGGACTATGGCTACACCTTC; cdr3_aa: CASSPSAGGRDYGYTF
v_call: TRBV5-6; d_call: TRBD1; j_call: TRBJ2-2; clone_size: once; cdr3_nt: TGTGCCAGCAGCTTCCCGGGACAGAACGTCAACACCGGGGAGCTGTTTTTT; cdr3_aa: CASSFPGQNVNTGELFF